The subject of this entry is one TCR beta chain. TCRdb's copy holds only in-frame clones and misses some; the assay was immunoSEQ multiplex PCR. The sample carries fewer than 110,000 clones, roughly 93% recorded once. The source of the sample is a study of T cell changes during pregnancy in multiple sclerosis. The ends were cut back, 0 bases at V and 0 bases at J, with 9 bases in the middle. The CDR3 is 15 amino acids. Germline CDR1 reads LGHNA; CDR2 reads YSLEER. The sequence was obtained from a female donor with multiple sclerosis, enrolled in a pregnancy study. The specimen comprised peripheral blood, sampled after pregnancy. The chain couples TRBV4-3 to TRBJ2-7; D remains ambiguous. CDR3 region: CASSQELSFSYEQYF. The CDR3, as DNA: TGCGCCAGCAGCCAAGAGCTCAGTTTCTCCTACGAGCAGTACTTC.